This TCR beta chain originates from a study of cytomegalovirus exposure and HLA in healthy donors. Remarks on this clone: Its specificity is unknown.

The study ran its PCR with 60 Vbeta and 13 Jbeta primers. Only in-frame clones appear in the TCRdb table, and some are missing; sequencing was by immunoSEQ multiplex PCR. The repertoire holds about 110,000 clones, with 60% to 80% as singletons. Whole-study findings and limits: No immune exposure information besides CMV serostatus was available. When presence/absence was analysed, sequencing depth was taken to be roughly uniform across donors. Later analysis revealed greater clonal expansion in HLA-associated TCR beta chains than in equally common others.

The source is a man between 35 and 55 years old in good health and CMV-seronegative. The sequencing input was PBMCs.

The CDR3, as DNA: TGTGCCAGCAGTTTGGGGACCGGGACAGGGGGAGTCTATGGCTACACCTTC. Its translation: CASSLGTGTGGVYGYTF. The chain is built from TRBV2 and TRBJ1-2; TRBD1 aligns across 11 bases. This CDR3 spans 17 amino acids. Germline CDR1 reads SNHLY; CDR2 reads FYNNEI. J lost 4 bases, V lost 5 bases, and 12 bases had no gene match.